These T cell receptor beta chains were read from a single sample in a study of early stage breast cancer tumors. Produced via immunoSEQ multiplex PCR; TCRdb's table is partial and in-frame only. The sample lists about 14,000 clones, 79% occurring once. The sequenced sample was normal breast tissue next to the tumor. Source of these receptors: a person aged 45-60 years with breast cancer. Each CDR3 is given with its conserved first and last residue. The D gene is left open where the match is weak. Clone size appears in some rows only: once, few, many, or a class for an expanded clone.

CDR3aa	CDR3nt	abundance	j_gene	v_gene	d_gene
CASSWDSGNTIYF	TGTGCCAGCAGCTGGGACTCTGGAAACACCATATATTTT	.	TRBJ1-3	TRBV7-2	.
CASSPGLAGGGDTQYF	TGCGCCAGCAGCCCCGGACTAGCGGGGGGGGGAGATACGCAGTATTTT	once	TRBJ2-3	TRBV5-1	TRBD2
CASSLGGSEQFF	TGTGCCAGCAGTTTAGGGGGATCTGAGCAGTTCTTC	.	TRBJ2-1	TRBV27	.
CASSAGTGEYEKLFF	TGCGCCAGCAGCGCTGGGACAGGGGAGTATGAAAAACTGTTTTTT	once	TRBJ1-4	TRBV5-1	TRBD1
CASSLPPTGELFF	TGTGCCAGCAGTTTACCCCCGACCGGGGAGCTGTTTTTT	.	TRBJ2-2	TRBV27	.
CASRAMDTEAFF	TGTGCCAGCAGGGCCATGGACACTGAAGCTTTCTTT	.	TRBJ1-1	TRBV6-1	.
CASTTFLVSLAGATGELFF	TGTGCCAGCACCACCTTCCTGGTCTCCCTTGCGGGAGCCACCGGGGAGCTGTTTTTT	.	TRBJ2-2	TRBV27	TRBD2
CASSEFGVVGELFF	TGTGCCAGCAGTGAATTCGGAGTAGTCGGGGAGCTGTTTTTT	.	TRBJ2-2	TRBV6-1	.
CAIGSGELFF	TGTGCCATCGGGTCCGGGGAGCTGTTTTTT	.	TRBJ2-2	TRBV10-3	.
CASSQLQGGEWEQYF	TGCGCCAGCAGCCAACTTCAGGGCGGGGAGTGGGAGCAGTACTTC	once	TRBJ2-7	TRBV4-3	.
CASSLDGNTIYF	TGTGCCAGCAGCTTGGATGGAAACACCATATATTTT	.	TRBJ1-3	TRBV5-4	.
CASSLWDRGYEQYF	TGTGCCAGCAGCCTATGGGACAGGGGATACGAGCAGTACTTC	.	TRBJ2-7	TRBV7-2	TRBD1
CASSTVAGGSNNEQFF	TGTGCCAGCAGCACCGTAGCGGGAGGGTCGAACAATGAGCAGTTCTTC	once	TRBJ2-1	TRBV4-2	TRBD2
CASSDRDGEKLFF	TGTGCCAGCAGTGACAGGGACGGGGAAAAACTGTTTTTT	.	TRBJ1-4	TRBV2	.
CASSPRAGGSYEQYF	TGCGCCAGCAGCCCCCGGGCAGGGGGCTCCTACGAGCAGTACTTC	.	TRBJ2-7	TRBV4-3	TRBD1
CASSLVGSLAGVGNEQFF	TGTGCCAGCAGCTTAGTTGGGAGTCTAGCGGGAGTAGGGAATGAGCAGTTCTTC	once	TRBJ2-1	TRBV7-6	TRBD2